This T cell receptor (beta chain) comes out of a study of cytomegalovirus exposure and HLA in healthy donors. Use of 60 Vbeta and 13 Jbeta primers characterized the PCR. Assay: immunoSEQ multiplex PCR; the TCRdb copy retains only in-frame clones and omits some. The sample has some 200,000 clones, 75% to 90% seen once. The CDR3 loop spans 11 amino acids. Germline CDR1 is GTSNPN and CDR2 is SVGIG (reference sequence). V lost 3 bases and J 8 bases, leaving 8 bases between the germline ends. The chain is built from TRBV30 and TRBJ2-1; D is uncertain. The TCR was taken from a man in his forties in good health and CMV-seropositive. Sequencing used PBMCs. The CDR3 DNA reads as TGTGCCTGGAGAAGAAGCGATGAGCAGTTCTTC. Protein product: CAWRRSDEQFF.